This T cell receptor beta chain was recovered during a study of CD4 T cells in relation to SARS-CoV-2 and coronaviruses listed by TCRdb under 2021. At the level of the whole study: The ViraFEST assay cultured PBMCs with antigen for around nine days, then sequenced TCR beta CDR3s to find antigen-specific clonal expansions. Using patient-derived lymphoblastoid cell lines, the shared crossreactive spike epitopes were mapped to their HLA restriction. Of the approximately 12 convalescent patients, 8 were male and 4 were female, and two of the subjects were Hispanic. Across all 12 patients in the full convalescent cohort, ages ranged from about 21 to 80 years, with a median of 38. The Adaptive Biotechnologies TCR-sequencing kit was used to sequence samples from three pre-COVID donors and the naive versus memory experiments, while other data came from Illumina-based sequencing. Memory CD4+ T cell crossreactivity between SARS-CoV-2 and common cold coronavirus spike proteins was assessed at the TCR clonotype level in the study. A different TCR-beta assay, based on Illumina, was used to sequence expansion assays from other donors in the study. Here is what the overall study found, with its caveats: Naive versus memory sequencing indicated that memory recall responses, rather than primary responses primed during culture, are detected by the assay. Crossreactivity analysis was centred on spike protein, so crossreactivity against other viral proteins was not assessed. Significantly weaker SARS-CoV-2-driven expansion was shown by crossreactive clones than by monoreactive clones, consistent with antigenic imprinting. No donor contributed both pre-pandemic and post-infection samples, which limited tracing the source of pre-existing responses. Small numbers of patients and of tested TCRs limited the study. Roughly 67% of donors had memory CD4+ clonotypes that crossrecognized SARS-CoV-2 and at least one common cold coronavirus spike.

As for this clone: Its antigen is not yet known. No base quality information exists; no much larger clone differs at one position.

To separate naive from memory CD4+ T cells, cryopreserved PBMCs first underwent CD4 enrichment and then EasySep naive CD4+ T cell enrichment. For roughly eleven days, sorted naive or memory CD4+ T cells (more than 90,000) were cultured at a 1:1 ratio with T cell-depleted PBMCs and CEF peptides. Each peptide culture condition was generally run in triplicate replicate wells. PBMCs were isolated from leukapheresis product or whole blood by Ficoll-Paque PLUS gradient centrifugation. PBMCs were either used fresh in the expansion assay or cryopreserved at -140 degrees C. The QIAamp Micro DNA Kit was used to extract genomic DNA from the CD4+ T cells. The trim is 3 bases for V and 9 bases for J, with a gap of 10 bases between the germline ends. The germline V gene gives CDR1 as SGDLS and CDR2 as YYNGEE. Including the terminal cysteine and phenylalanine, the CDR3 comprises 11 residues. The DNA shown is the 33-base CDR3, in frame from base 1.

Survey-level immunoSEQ TCR-beta sequencing was performed on DNA from CEF-cultured naive and memory CD4+ T cells. Per the authors' processing: During preprocessing, nonproductive sequences were discarded, as were any CDR3s that did not begin with C, did not end with F or W, or were shorter than 7 amino acids. The MANAFEST web app was used to call antigen-specific clonotypes on the basis of expansion compared with the reference and with other culture wells. A clone counted as positive if significantly expanded in 2 of 3 replicate wells versus the reference culture at FDR below 0.05. A further requirement for positive clones was significant expansion compared with all other tandem wells, along with an odds ratio above 5. Cultured and uncultured naive and memory CD4+ repertoires were searched for CDR3s previously identified as spike- and CEF-reactive. Pairwise Levenshtein distance, computed with the stringdist R package after three terminal residues were trimmed from each end, was used as the measure of CDR3 homology. TCRdb limited this immuneACCESS table to in-frame rearrangements with V and J called. A share of clones is missing; checked studies link under half to unresolved V genes, and the rest is unexplained. V and J calls and clone size are copied from that table; D and trimming were computed from the DNA. This sample lists about 35,000 clones; 70% to 85% were detected once. 6.5% to 8% of the sample is taken by the ten largest.

The V gene is TRBV9 and the J gene is TRBJ2-7, with the D gene not clear enough to name. The TCR originated in an adult with COVID-19. Sequencing was done on a sample of naive CD4+ T cells from PBMCs, cultured in vitro. The cell subset or site label for this specimen denotes: naive CD4+ T cells isolated by negative enrichment. The encoded CDR3 is CASSGPAPQYF. The nucleotides read TGTGCCAGCAGCGGGCCGGCCCCGCAGTACTTC. Outside the CDR3, residues come from the reference TRBV9 and TRBJ2-7 proteins, so the full variable domain is: DSGVTQTPKHLITATGQRVTLRCSPRSGDLSVYWYQQSLDQGLQFLIQYYNGEERAKGNILERFSAQQFPDLHSELNLSSLELGDSALYFCASSGPAPQYFGPGTRLTVT.